Described below is a single T cell receptor (beta chain) sequence and its context. The antigen remains undetermined. This record belongs to a study of T cell responses to AZD1222 COVID-19 vaccine. As for the study in general: Pooling of second doses given at about 4 or about 12 weeks was done. Study-level results: Donors in the cohort were predominantly white British and more often female, and clonal diversity was possibly underestimated. Among spike-specific TCRs, nearly half reportedly target unmutated variant regions. CD4 TCRs linked to vaccination spanned spike, dominating at 160-218 and 743-854.

The CDR3 has 14 amino acids. Germline lookup yields CDR1 WNHNN and CDR2 SYGVQD (reference sequence). The junction had 11 bases not matched to a gene; V was cut back by 6 bases and J by 6 bases. Here immunoSEQ multiplex PCR was the method, and the copy in TCRdb shows in-frame clones only, minus some. The data contain over 150,000 clones, 88% of them seen just once; the ten biggest clones take up approximately 3.1%. The sequence derives from an adult in good health. The chain has TRBV10-1 and TRBJ2-7; 7 bases map to TRBD1. The sample was peripheral blood, taken on day 0 of AZD1222 vaccination. CDR3 sequence reads: CASSANRGRGEQYF. CDR3 DNA sequence: TGCGCCAGCAGCGCTAACAGGGGAAGGGGCGAGCAGTACTTC.